The subject of this entry is one TCR beta chain. What it binds is unknown. Profiled with immunoSEQ multiplex PCR; TCRdb holds only in-frame clones, not every one. Here the sample spans approximately 300,000 clones, 86% being singletons. The sample originates from a study of cytomegalovirus exposure and HLA in healthy donors. Study-wide context: In a later analysis, the roughly 120 validation repertoires were reported to have used the same platform as the 600 to 700 first-cohort repertoires. Points from the study as a whole: It was approximately 160 TCR beta chains that were listed as cytomegalovirus-associated. Some public TCRs appeared in many individuals, while most sequences were rare. The CMV antigen specificity of a few CMV-associated chains was confirmed through in vitro analysis.

The sample comprised PBMCs. The TCR comes from a woman younger than 35 in good health and CMV-seronegative.

The CDR3 loop is CASRWEADTQYF. Here the CDR3 DNA reads TGTGCCAGCCGATGGGAGGCAGATACGCAGTATTTT. The chain uses TRBV2 and TRBJ2-3; TRBD2 might be the D (6 bases). Germline values: CDR1 SNHLY, CDR2 FYNNEI. The V end lost 8 bases, the J end lost 4 bases, and 10 bases lay between the germline ends. This CDR3 comprises 12 residues.